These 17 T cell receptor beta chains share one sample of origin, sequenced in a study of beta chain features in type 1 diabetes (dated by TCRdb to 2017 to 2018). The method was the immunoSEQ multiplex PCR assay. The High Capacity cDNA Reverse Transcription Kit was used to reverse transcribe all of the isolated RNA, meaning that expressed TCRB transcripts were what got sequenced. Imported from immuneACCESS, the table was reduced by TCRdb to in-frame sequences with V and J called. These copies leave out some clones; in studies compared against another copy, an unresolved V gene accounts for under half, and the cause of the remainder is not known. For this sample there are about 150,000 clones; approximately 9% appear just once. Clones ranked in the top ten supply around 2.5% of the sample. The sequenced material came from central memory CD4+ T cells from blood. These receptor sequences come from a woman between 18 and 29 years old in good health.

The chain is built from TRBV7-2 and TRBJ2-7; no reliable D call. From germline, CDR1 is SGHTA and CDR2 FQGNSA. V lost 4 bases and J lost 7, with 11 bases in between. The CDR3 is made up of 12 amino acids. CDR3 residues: CASSSQEKEQYF. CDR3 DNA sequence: TGTGCCAGCAGCTCTCAAGAGAAGGAGCAGTACTTC.

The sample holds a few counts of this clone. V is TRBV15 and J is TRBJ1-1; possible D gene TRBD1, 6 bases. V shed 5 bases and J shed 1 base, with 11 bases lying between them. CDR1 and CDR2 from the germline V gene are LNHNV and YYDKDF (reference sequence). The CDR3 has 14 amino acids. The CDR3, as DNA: TGTGCCACCAGCGACTTGGGGGCGAACACTGAAGCTTTCTTT. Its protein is CATSDLGANTEAFF.

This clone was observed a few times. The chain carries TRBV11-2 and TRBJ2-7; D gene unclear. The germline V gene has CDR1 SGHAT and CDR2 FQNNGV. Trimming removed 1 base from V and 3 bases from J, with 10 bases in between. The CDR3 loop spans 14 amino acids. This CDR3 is CASSLGGRIYEQYF. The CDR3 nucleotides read TGTGCCAGCAGCTTAGGCGGCCGGATCTACGAGCAGTACTTC.

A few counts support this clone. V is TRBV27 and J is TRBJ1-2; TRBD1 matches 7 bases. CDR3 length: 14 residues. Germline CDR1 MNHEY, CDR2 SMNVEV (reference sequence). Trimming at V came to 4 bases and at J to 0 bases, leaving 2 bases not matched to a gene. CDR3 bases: TGTGCCAGCAGTTCGGACAGGTCTAACTATGGCTACACCTTC. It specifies CASSSDRSNYGYTF.

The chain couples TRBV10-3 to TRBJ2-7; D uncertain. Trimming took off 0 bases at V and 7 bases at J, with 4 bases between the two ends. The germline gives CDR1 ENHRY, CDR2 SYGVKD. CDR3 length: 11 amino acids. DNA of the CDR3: TGTGCCATCAGTGAGTCGAGGGAGCAGTACTTC. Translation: CAISESREQYF.

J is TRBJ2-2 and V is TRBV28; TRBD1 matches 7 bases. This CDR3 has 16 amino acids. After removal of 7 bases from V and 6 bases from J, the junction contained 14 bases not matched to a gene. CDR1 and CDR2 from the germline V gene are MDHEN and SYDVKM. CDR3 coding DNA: TGTGCCAGCACACTTAGACAGGGAAGATTCCCCGGGGAGCTGTTTTTT. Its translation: CASTLRQGRFPGELFF.

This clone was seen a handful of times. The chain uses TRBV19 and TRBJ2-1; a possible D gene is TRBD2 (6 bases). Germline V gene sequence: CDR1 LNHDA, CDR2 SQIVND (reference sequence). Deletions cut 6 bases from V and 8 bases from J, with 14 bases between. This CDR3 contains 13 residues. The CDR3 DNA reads TGTGCCAGTAGGTCGGGAGAACGCCATGAGCAGTTCTTC. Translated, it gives CASRSGERHEQFF.

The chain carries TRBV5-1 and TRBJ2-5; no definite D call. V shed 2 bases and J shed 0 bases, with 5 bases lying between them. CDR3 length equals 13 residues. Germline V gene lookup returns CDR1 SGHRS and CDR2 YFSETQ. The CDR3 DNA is TGCGCCAGCAGCTTCTCCCACCAAGAGACCCAGTACTTC. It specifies CASSFSHQETQYF.

The CDR3 DNA is TGTGCCAGCAGCCAGGCAGGGGGCAGTGGAAACACCATATATTTT. Residues: CASSQAGGSGNTIYF. This sequence joins TRBV7-9 and TRBJ1-3; TRBD1 matches at 8 bases. Losses at the gene ends were 5 bases for V and 3 bases for J; bases not matched to a gene: 6. This CDR3 is built from 15 residues. CDR1 is SEHNR and CDR2 is FQNEAQ in the germline V gene (reference sequence).

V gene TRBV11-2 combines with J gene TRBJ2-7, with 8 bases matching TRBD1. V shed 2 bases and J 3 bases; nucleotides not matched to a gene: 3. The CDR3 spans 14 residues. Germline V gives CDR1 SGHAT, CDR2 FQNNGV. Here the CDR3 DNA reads TGTGCCAGCAGCTTACAGGGGGCCTTCTACGAGCAGTACTTC. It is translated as CASSLQGAFYEQYF.

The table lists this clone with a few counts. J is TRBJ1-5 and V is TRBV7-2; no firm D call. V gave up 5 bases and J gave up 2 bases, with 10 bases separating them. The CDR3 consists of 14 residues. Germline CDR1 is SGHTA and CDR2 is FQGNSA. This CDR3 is CASSLGRGNQPQHF. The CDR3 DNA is TGTGCCAGCAGCCTCGGGAGGGGCAATCAGCCCCAGCATTTT.

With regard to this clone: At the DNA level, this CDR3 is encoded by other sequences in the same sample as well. CDR3 in DNA: TGTGCCAGCAGCTTACGAACTAGCGGGGGGGAGACCCAGTACTTC. It specifies CASSLRTSGGETQYF. The chain couples TRBV13 to TRBJ2-5; the match to TRBD2 covers 12 bases. From germline, CDR1 is PRHDT and CDR2 FYEKMQ (reference sequence). The CDR3 runs to 15 residues. Trimming cost V 2 bases and J 5 bases; bases outside gene matches: 3.

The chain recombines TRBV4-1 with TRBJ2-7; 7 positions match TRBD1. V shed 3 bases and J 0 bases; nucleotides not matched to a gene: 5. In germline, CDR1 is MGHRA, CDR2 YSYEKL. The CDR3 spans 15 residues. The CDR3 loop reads CASSQDDRVSYEQYF. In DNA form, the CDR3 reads TGCGCCAGCAGCCAGGACGACAGGGTCTCCTACGAGCAGTACTTC.

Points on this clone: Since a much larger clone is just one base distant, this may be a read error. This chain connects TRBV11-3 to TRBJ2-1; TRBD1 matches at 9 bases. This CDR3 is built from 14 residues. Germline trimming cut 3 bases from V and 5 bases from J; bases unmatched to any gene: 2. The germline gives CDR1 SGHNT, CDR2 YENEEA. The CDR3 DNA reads TGTGCCAGCAGCTTCGGGACAGGGAACAATGAGCAGTTCTTC. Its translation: CASSFGTGNNEQFF.

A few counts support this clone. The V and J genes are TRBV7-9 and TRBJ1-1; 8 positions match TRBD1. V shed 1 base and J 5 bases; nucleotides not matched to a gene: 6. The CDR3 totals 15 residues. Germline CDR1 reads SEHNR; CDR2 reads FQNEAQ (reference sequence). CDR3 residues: CASSLEVRGLTEAFF. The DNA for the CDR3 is TGTGCCAGCAGCTTAGAGGTCAGGGGGCTTACTGAAGCTTTCTTT. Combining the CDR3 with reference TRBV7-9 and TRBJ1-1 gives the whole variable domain DTGVSQNPRHKITKRGQNVTFRCDPISEHNRLYWYRQTLGQGPEFLTYFQNEAQLEKSRLLSDRFSAERPKGSFSTLEIQRTEQGDSAMYLCASSLEVRGLTEAFFGQGTRLTVV.

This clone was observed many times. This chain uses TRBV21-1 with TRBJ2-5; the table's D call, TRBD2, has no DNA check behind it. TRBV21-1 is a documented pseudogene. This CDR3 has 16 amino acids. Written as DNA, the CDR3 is TGTGCCAGCACCTCCGGGACTAGCGGGGGGGAAGAGACCCAGTACTTC. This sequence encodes CASTSGTSGGEETQYF.

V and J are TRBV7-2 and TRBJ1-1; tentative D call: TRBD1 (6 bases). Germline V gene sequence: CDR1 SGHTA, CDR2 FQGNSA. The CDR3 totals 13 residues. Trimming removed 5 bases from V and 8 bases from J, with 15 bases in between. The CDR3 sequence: CASSLHSDREAFF. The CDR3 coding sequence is TGTGCCAGCAGCCTCCATTCGGACAGAGAAGCTTTCTTT. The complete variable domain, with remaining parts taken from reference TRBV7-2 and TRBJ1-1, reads GAGVSQSPSNKVTEKGKDVELRCDPISGHTALYWYRQSLGQGLEFLIYFQGNSAPDKSGLPSDRFSAERTGGSVSTLTIQRTQQEDSAVYLCASSLHSDREAFFGQGTRLTVV.